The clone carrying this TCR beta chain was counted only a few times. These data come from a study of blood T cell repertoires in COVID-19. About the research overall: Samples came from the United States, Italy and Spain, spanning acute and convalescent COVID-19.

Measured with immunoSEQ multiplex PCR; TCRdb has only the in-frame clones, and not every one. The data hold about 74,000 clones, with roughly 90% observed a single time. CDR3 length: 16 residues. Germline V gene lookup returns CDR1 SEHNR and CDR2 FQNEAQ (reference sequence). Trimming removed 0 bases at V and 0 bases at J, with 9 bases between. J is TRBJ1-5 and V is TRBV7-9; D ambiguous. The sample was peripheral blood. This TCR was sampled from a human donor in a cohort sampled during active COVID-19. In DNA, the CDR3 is TGTGCCAGCAGCTTAGCACTAGCGATTAGCAATCAGCCCCAGCATTTT. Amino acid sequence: CASSLALAISNQPQHF.